The 30 T cell receptor beta chains below all came from one sample that was sequenced in a study of cytomegalovirus exposure and HLA in healthy donors listed by TCRdb under 2017. Preparation of the library involved the immunoSEQ multiplex PCR assay. For the multiplex PCR, a mixture combining 60 forward primers for TCR Vbeta segments and 13 reverse primers for TCR Jbeta segments was used. TCRdb obtained this table from immuneACCESS and retained in-frame rearrangements with V and J assigned. These tables miss some clones; where compared with another copy, unresolved V genes account for less than half of the shortfall, and the remainder is unexplained. This sample gives 160,000 or so clones in total; about four fifths of them show up just once. The top ten clones comprise approximately 7% of the sample. Specimen: PBMCs. Source of these receptors: a woman under 40 in good health and CMV-seropositive.

The chain is built from TRBV30 and TRBJ1-2, with D possibly TRBD1 on 6 matching bases. The CDR3 length is 15 residues. V lost 0 bases to trimming and J lost 3 bases, with 14 bases between them. Germline CDR1 reads GTSNPN; CDR2 reads SVGIG (reference sequence). The CDR3 reads CAWSVKAGEYYGYTF. CDR3 coding DNA: TGTGCCTGGAGTGTAAAGGCAGGGGAATACTATGGCTACACCTTC.

The chain combines TRBV25-1 with TRBJ2-2; 7 nucleotides align to TRBD1. Losses at the gene ends were 10 bases for V and 6 bases for J; bases not matched to a gene: 17. In germline, CDR1 is MGHDK, CDR2 SYGVNS. The CDR3 length is 16 residues. CDR3 DNA sequence: TGTGCCAACACTACCACCTCGACAGGGTTTCCCGGGGAGCTGTTTTTT. Its protein is CANTTTSTGFPGELFF.

With respect to this clone: Other DNA sequences in this sample translate to the same CDR3. The genes are TRBV7-9 and TRBJ1-2; 10 nucleotides agree with TRBD1. The CDR3 is made up of 15 amino acids. The J segment lost 4 bases and the V segment lost 1 base, leaving 3 bases of the junction unmatched. Looked up from germline, CDR1 is SEHNR and CDR2 is FQNEAQ (reference sequence). The CDR3 sequence is CASSLGGTGAYGYTF. The CDR3 DNA reads TGTGCCAGCAGCTTAGGGGGGACAGGGGCCTATGGCTACACCTTC. Supplemented by reference TRBV7-9 and TRBJ1-2, the full variable domain reads DTGVSQNPRHKITKRGQNVTFRCDPISEHNRLYWYRQTLGQGPEFLTYFQNEAQLEKSRLLSDRFSAERPKGSFSTLEIQRTEQGDSAMYLCASSLGGTGAYGYTFGSGTRLTVV.

The gene calls are TRBV27 and TRBJ2-2; a weak D match, TRBD1 (5 bases). CDR1 is MNHEY and CDR2 is SMNVEV in the germline V gene (reference sequence). The CDR3 totals 17 residues. V lost 6 bases to trimming and J lost 0 bases, with 17 bases between them. The DNA of the CDR3 is TGTGCCAGCAGATTTATGCGGACAAAAGCGAACACCGGGGAGCTGTTTTTT. Translation: CASRFMRTKANTGELFF.

This chain uses TRBV19 with TRBJ1-5; weak D call: TRBD1 (5 bases). The germline CDR1 and CDR2 sequences are LNHDA and SQIVND (reference sequence). The CDR3 is 15 residues long. V lost 6 bases and J 0 bases, leaving 12 bases between the germline ends. The CDR3 bases are TGTGCCAGTAGCCCGGGGGTAACTAGCAATCAGCCCCAGCATTTT. As protein: CASSPGVTSNQPQHF.

The genes are TRBV19 and TRBJ2-1, with TRBD2 matching over 8 bases. CDR3 length: 13 residues. The germline V gene has CDR1 LNHDA and CDR2 SQIVND (reference sequence). V lost 6 bases to trimming and J lost 7 bases; unmatched junction nucleotides: 5. CDR3 in DNA: TGTGCCAGTAGGGCGGGGGGCACGAATGAGCAGTTCTTC. Translation gives CASRAGGTNEQFF.

The V and J genes are TRBV29-1 and TRBJ1-3; D is unclear. V was cut by 7 bases and J by 4 bases, with 17 bases left in between. Germline CDR1 and CDR2: SQVTM and ANQGSEA. The CDR3 runs to 14 residues. The CDR3 bases are TGCAGCGCGATACTGGGTTCGGGGGGAAACACCATATATTTT. Its translation: CSAILGSGGNTIYF.

This clone was detected only once. The chain is built from TRBV7-9 and TRBJ2-5; 9 bases line up with TRBD1. The J segment lost 4 bases and the V segment lost 5 bases, leaving 5 bases of the junction unmatched. Germline V gene data show CDR1 as SEHNR and CDR2 as FQNEAQ (reference sequence). CDR3 size: 14 residues. CDR3 sequence reads: CASSTGGLRETQYF. The CDR3 coding sequence is TGTGCCAGCAGCACAGGGGGCTTGAGAGAGACCCAGTACTTC.

The chain uses TRBV10-3 and TRBJ2-1, with D perhaps TRBD2 (6 bases). This CDR3 spans 12 amino acids. Germline CDR1 ENHRY, CDR2 SYGVKD. The germline V and J ends were trimmed by 6 bases and 8 bases, with 11 bases remaining between them. CDR3 in amino acids: CAISLASDEQFF. The CDR3 DNA reads as TGTGCCATCAGCCTAGCGAGTGATGAGCAGTTCTTC.

The J gene is TRBJ1-2, the V gene TRBV7-2, with 7 bases that match TRBD1. CDR1 and CDR2 from the germline V gene are SGHTA and FQGNSA. V shed 6 bases, J shed 5 bases, and the junction held 9 bases outside the gene matches. The length of the CDR3 is 14 residues. The CDR3 sequence is CASSPRGREYGYTF. In DNA, the CDR3 is TGTGCCAGCAGTCCTAGGGGGCGAGAATATGGCTACACCTTC. The whole variable domain, filled in from reference TRBV7-2 and TRBJ1-2, reads GAGVSQSPSNKVTEKGKDVELRCDPISGHTALYWYRQSLGQGLEFLIYFQGNSAPDKSGLPSDRFSAERTGGSVSTLTIQRTQQEDSAVYLCASSPRGREYGYTFGSGTRLTVV.

This chain connects TRBV7-9 to TRBJ2-2; no reliable D call. V shed 1 base and J shed 3 bases, with 12 bases lying between them. CDR1 is SEHNR and CDR2 is FQNEAQ in the germline V gene (reference sequence). CDR3 size: 16 residues. The CDR3, as DNA: TGTGCCAGCAGCTTAGAAGTGATCAGGTACACCGGGGAGCTGTTTTTT. The encoded protein is CASSLEVIRYTGELFF.

In this sample, this clone turned up once. The chain recombines TRBV6-6 with TRBJ2-7; 8 bases are a match to TRBD1. The CDR3 length is 16 residues. Germline V gives CDR1 MNHNY, CDR2 SVGAGI (reference sequence). The V gene end was trimmed by 4 bases and the J gene end by 3 bases; junction bases not matched to a gene: 11. CDR3 in amino acids: CASSFSDRDPFYEQYF. The CDR3 region has the DNA TGTGCCAGCAGTTTCTCGGACAGGGACCCGTTCTACGAGCAGTACTTC.

This chain links TRBV11-2 with TRBJ1-3; 7 nucleotides match TRBD1. J was trimmed by 4 bases and V by 0 bases; bases with no gene match: 9. CDR1 SGHAT and CDR2 FQNNGV come from the germline V gene. The CDR3 spans 17 residues. The chain's CDR3 is CASSLDRQGESGNTIYF. CDR3 nucleotide sequence: TGTGCCAGCAGCTTAGATCGACAGGGCGAATCAGGAAACACCATATATTTT.

The chain is built from TRBV11-2 and TRBJ1-1; D is undetermined. The germline gives CDR1 SGHAT, CDR2 FQNNGV. CDR3 length: 14 amino acids. V lost 1 base, J lost 1 base, and 7 bases lay in between. CDR3 region: CASSLAGSNTEAFF. CDR3 in DNA: TGTGCCAGCAGCTTAGCAGGCTCGAACACTGAAGCTTTCTTT.

The chain combines TRBV10-3 with TRBJ2-3; D may be TRBD2 (6 bases). Trimming removed 7 bases at V and 4 bases at J, with 15 bases between. Germline values: CDR1 ENHRY, CDR2 SYGVKD. CDR3 length equals 14 residues. The CDR3: CAIKKQVAADTQYF. In DNA, the CDR3 is TGTGCCATCAAAAAGCAAGTAGCGGCAGATACGCAGTATTTT.

The V call is TRBV5-5, the J call TRBJ1-2, with 8 bases aligning to TRBD1. V lost 3 bases to trimming and J lost 4 bases; unmatched junction nucleotides: 2. CDR1 is SGHKS, CDR2 YYEKEE, per germline (reference sequence). The CDR3 contains 13 residues. For the CDR3, the DNA is TGTGCCAGCAGCTCCAGGGGGCTCTATGGCTACACCTTC. It codes for CASSSRGLYGYTF. Full variable domain (remainder filled in from reference TRBV5-5 and TRBJ1-2): DAGVTQSPTHLIKTRGQQVTLRCSPISGHKSVSWYQQVLGQGPQFIFQYYEKEERGRGNFPDRFSARQFPNYSSELNVNALLLGDSALYLCASSSRGLYGYTFGSGTRLTVV.

V usage is TRBV7-9 and J usage is TRBJ2-7; D is possibly TRBD1 (5 bases). Trimming removed 1 base at V and 4 bases at J, with 5 bases between. CDR1 and CDR2 (germline): SEHNR, FQNEAQ (reference sequence). This CDR3 region has 12 residues. CDR3 sequence reads: CASSLGQYEQYF. The DNA of the CDR3 is TGTGCCAGCAGCTTAGGACAGTACGAGCAGTACTTC.

The chain has TRBV6-5 and TRBJ2-1; 7 bases align to TRBD1. This CDR3 has 14 amino acids. CDR1 and CDR2 from the germline V gene are MNHEY and SVGAGI. J was trimmed by 2 bases and V by 6 bases; bases with no gene match: 4. This CDR3 is CASRQGVTYNEQFF. The CDR3 nucleotides read TGTGCCAGCAGGCAGGGGGTCACCTACAATGAGCAGTTCTTC.

The chain combines TRBV7-8 with TRBJ1-2; no reliable D call. V lost 5 bases and J 3 bases, leaving 10 bases between the germline ends. Germline CDR1 SGHVS, CDR2 FQNEAQ. The CDR3 is made up of 13 amino acids. The CDR3 sequence is CASSPLPDYGYTF. Here the CDR3 DNA reads TGTGCCAGCAGCCCCCTGCCGGACTATGGCTACACCTTC.

The chain links TRBV19 to TRBJ2-7; D is undetermined. The V end lost 1 base, the J end lost 0 bases, and 16 bases lay between the germline ends. Germline loops: CDR1 LNHDA, CDR2 SQIVND (reference sequence). This CDR3 has 17 amino acids. CDR3 DNA sequence: TGTGCCAGTAGTATAGCCGGCGGCGTGCTTCCCTCCTACGAGCAGTACTTC. Protein sequence: CASSIAGGVLPSYEQYF.

The chain recombines TRBV7-6 with TRBJ2-5; D ambiguous. Germline CDR1 is SGHVS and CDR2 is FNYEAQ. V was cut by 5 bases and J by 2 bases, with 6 bases left in between. This CDR3 is 12 amino acids long. CDR3 amino acids: CASSAVQETQYF. In DNA form, the CDR3 reads TGTGCCAGCAGCGCGGTTCAAGAGACCCAGTACTTC.

V usage is TRBV9 and J usage is TRBJ1-5; 9 bases align to TRBD1. The CDR3 is 14 amino acids. Germline CDR1 SGDLS, CDR2 YYNGEE. Trimming removed 3 bases from V and 7 bases from J; junction bases left unmatched: 5. The CDR3 region has the DNA TGTGCCAGCAGCGCCGGGACAGGGAGGCAGCCCCAGCATTTT. Translation: CASSAGTGRQPQHF. The whole variable domain, remainder taken from reference TRBV9 and TRBJ1-5, is DSGVTQTPKHLITATGQRVTLRCSPRSGDLSVYWYQQSLDQGLQFLIQYYNGEERAKGNILERFSAQQFPDLHSELNLSSLELGDSALYFCASSAGTGRQPQHFGDGTRLSIL.

V usage is TRBV10-3 and J usage is TRBJ2-2, with 10 bases that match TRBD1. Germline-derived CDR1 and CDR2 are ENHRY and SYGVKD. The CDR3 consists of 14 residues. V shed 5 bases and J 4 bases; nucleotides not matched to a gene: 1. CDR3 protein: CAISRTGGTGELFF. CDR3 sequence (DNA): TGTGCCATCAGTCGGACAGGGGGCACCGGGGAGCTGTTTTTT.

This clone has just a few counts. Additional DNA sequences in this sample encode the identical CDR3. V is TRBV7-8 and J is TRBJ1-2; unclear D gene. V was pared by 2 bases and J by 3 bases, with 4 bases between. The CDR3 is 12 residues long. Looked up from germline, CDR1 is SGHVS and CDR2 is FQNEAQ. For the CDR3, the DNA is TGTGCCAGCAGCTTATCTGACTATGGCTACACCTTC. This codes for CASSLSDYGYTF.

The chain carries TRBV5-5 and TRBJ1-2, with a possible D match to TRBD1 (5 bases). With 0 bases removed from V and 4 bases from J, the gap between germline ends came to 10 bases. The CDR3 sequence is 14 residues long. The germline V gene encodes CDR1 SGHKS and CDR2 YYEKEE (reference sequence). The CDR3 sequence: CASSLEGRGYGYTF. CDR3 sequence (DNA): TGTGCCAGCAGCTTGGAAGGGAGGGGCTATGGCTACACCTTC.

The chain joins TRBV2 to TRBJ2-7, with TRBD2 as a possible D gene (6 bases). V gave up 5 bases and J gave up 3 bases, with 14 bases separating them. This CDR3 region has 14 residues. CDR1 and CDR2 from the germline V gene are SNHLY and FYNNEI. The CDR3 sequence: CASSPRGHYYEQYF. For the CDR3, the DNA is TGTGCCAGCAGTCCGCGGGGCCATTACTACGAGCAGTACTTC.

This chain's CDR3 is CASSSKTGMETQYF. CDR3 nucleotides: TGTGCCAGCAGCTCTAAAACAGGGATGGAGACCCAGTACTTC. V is TRBV7-2 and J is TRBJ2-5, with D possibly matching TRBD1 (6 bases). V was clipped by 4 bases and J by 5 bases, with 14 bases between them. In germline, CDR1 is SGHTA, CDR2 FQGNSA. There are 14 residues in the CDR3.

This clone was counted between two and nine times. The chain joins TRBV6-6 to TRBJ2-2, with a weak D call TRBD2 (5 bases). The CDR3 is made up of 13 amino acids. V was shortened by 5 bases and J by 8 bases, with 12 bases between the two germline ends. Germline values: CDR1 MNHNY, CDR2 SVGAGI (reference sequence). DNA of the CDR3: TGTGCCAGCAGTCTCCTTACTAGGGGGGAGCTGTTTTTT. It translates to CASSLLTRGELFF.

This sequence joins TRBV11-3 and TRBJ2-1; 11 bases line up with TRBD1. The CDR3 has 15 amino acids. With V trimmed by 5 bases and J by 6 bases, 6 bases remained unmatched. Germline-derived CDR1 and CDR2 are SGHNT and YENEEA. CDR3 DNA: TGTGCCAGCAGCCCCGGACAGGGGGCAAGCAATGAGCAGTTCTTC. This encodes CASSPGQGASNEQFF.

The rearrangement links TRBV19 to TRBJ2-7, with 8 bases lining up with TRBD1. V lost 4 bases, J lost 3 bases, and 8 bases stayed unmatched. In germline, CDR1 is LNHDA, CDR2 SQIVND (reference sequence). The CDR3 length is 15 residues. The CDR3 region is CASSTQGQGLYEQYF. The CDR3, as DNA: TGTGCCAGTAGTACCCAAGGACAGGGCCTCTACGAGCAGTACTTC. The entire variable domain, with the rest obtained from reference TRBV19 and TRBJ2-7, is as follows: DGGITQSPKYLFRKEGQNVTLSCEQNLNHDAMYWYRQDPGQGLRLIYYSQIVNDFQKGDIAEGYSVSREKKESFPLTVTSAQKNPTAFYLCASSTQGQGLYEQYFGPGTRLTVT.